Below, 25 T cell receptor beta chains from the same sample are listed, as sequenced in a study of shared clonotypes between healthy human individuals. Only in-frame clones appear in the TCRdb table, and some are missing; sequencing was by immunoSEQ multiplex PCR. The sample has 2,500,000 or so clones, roughly 90% seen once. The sequenced sample consisted of naive CD4+ T cells from PBMCs. Subset noted: CD45RA+ positively selected. The receptor set was obtained from a man between 18 and 29 years old in good health. Some clones in this sample may be carry-over from other donors' samples.

The gene calls are TRBV19 and TRBJ1-1, with D hard to call. There are 13 residues in the CDR3. Germline-derived CDR1 and CDR2 are LNHDA and SQIVND (reference sequence). Trimming cost V 2 bases and J 4 bases, with 8 bases left between them. CDR3 in amino acids: CASSIPWGTEAFF. CDR3 bases: TGTGCCAGTAGTATACCGTGGGGCACTGAAGCTTTCTTT. Together with reference TRBV19 and TRBJ1-1, the CDR3 gives the full variable domain: DGGITQSPKYLFRKEGQNVTLSCEQNLNHDAMYWYRQDPGQGLRLIYYSQIVNDFQKGDIAEGYSVSREKKESFPLTVTSAQKNPTAFYLCASSIPWGTEAFFGQGTRLTVV.

V gene TRBV2 combines with J gene TRBJ2-5; the D call may be TRBD1 or TRBD2 (5 bases each). CDR1 and CDR2 (germline): SNHLY, FYNNEI. This CDR3 comprises 15 residues. The germline V and J ends were trimmed by 8 bases and 4 bases, with 20 bases remaining between them. For the CDR3, the DNA is TGTGCCAGCGGGGGTGTAGGGTTCGGAGGAGAGACCCAGTACTTC. It encodes CASGGVGFGGETQYF.

The chain couples TRBV6-1 to TRBJ1-2, with a tentative D call TRBD1 (5 bases). The CDR3 has 13 amino acids. From germline, CDR1 is MNHNS and CDR2 SASEGT. V gave up 7 bases and J gave up 3 bases, with 12 bases separating them. The CDR3 bases are TGTGCCAGCAACGCAGGGTCGGACTATGGCTACACCTTC. This sequence encodes CASNAGSDYGYTF.

The rearrangement links TRBV25-1 to TRBJ1-1, with a tentative D call TRBD1 (5 bases). CDR1 is MGHDK and CDR2 is SYGVNS in the germline V gene. The CDR3 extends over 13 amino acids. Trimming took 8 bases from V and 4 from J, leaving 14 bases between them. The chain's CDR3 is CASVQAGSTEAFF. The CDR3 DNA sequence: TGTGCCAGCGTCCAGGCAGGGAGCACTGAAGCTTTCTTT. The variable domain in full, completed from reference TRBV25-1 and TRBJ1-1, reads EADIYQTPRYLVIGTGKKITLECSQTMGHDKMYWYQQDPGMELHLIHYSYGVNSTEKGDLSSESTVSRIRTEHFPLTLESARPSHTSQYLCASVQAGSTEAFFGQGTRLTVV.

The V gene is TRBV5-4, the J gene TRBJ2-5, with TRBD1 identical over 12 bases. Germline CDR1 and CDR2: SGHNT and YYREEE (reference sequence). This CDR3 comprises 17 residues. V lost 0 bases and J lost 4; bases outside the gene matches: 7. This CDR3 is CASSLAVGTGGRETQYF. CDR3 bases: TGTGCCAGCAGCTTGGCGGTTGGGACAGGGGGCAGAGAGACCCAGTACTTC.

The gene calls are TRBV7-7 and TRBJ2-1, with 9 positions matching TRBD2. The CDR3 consists of 15 residues. Germline assignment: CDR1 SSHAT and CDR2 FNYEAQ (reference sequence). V trimming: 4 bases; J trimming: 9 bases; junction bases outside the gene matches: 10. CDR3 region: CASSSLAGDRGEQFF. The DNA of the CDR3 is TGTGCCAGCAGCTCCTTAGCGGGAGATCGCGGTGAGCAGTTCTTC. Looking up the rest from reference TRBV7-7 and TRBJ2-1 gives the full variable domain: GAGVSQSPRYKVTKRGQDVTLRCDPISSHATLYWYQQALGQGPEFLTYFNYEAQPDKSGLPSDRFSAERPEGSISTLTIQRTEQRDSAMYRCASSSLAGDRGEQFFGPGTRLTVL.

The chain links TRBV19 to TRBJ2-7; the D gene could be TRBD1 or TRBD2 (5 bases each). This CDR3 contains 16 residues. In germline, CDR1 is LNHDA, CDR2 SQIVND (reference sequence). V lost 1 base and J 7 bases, leaving 20 bases between the germline ends. Here the CDR3 reads CASSIVTGTKPREQYF. CDR3 coding DNA: TGTGCCAGTAGTATAGTTACCGGGACCAAGCCGAGGGAGCAGTACTTC.

The rearrangement joins TRBV19 to TRBJ1-2; 9 bases align to TRBD1. Germline lookup yields CDR1 LNHDA and CDR2 SQIVND (reference sequence). With 7 bases clipped from V and 8 bases from J, the junction kept 8 bases outside the gene matches. This CDR3 is 13 amino acids long. CDR3 residues: CASTTDRGTGYTF. The CDR3 nucleotides read TGTGCCAGTACCACCGACAGGGGGACGGGCTACACCTTC.

This chain links TRBV5-1 with TRBJ1-2, with D hard to call. Germline CDR1 is SGHRS and CDR2 is YFSETQ. V was clipped by 2 bases and J by 6 bases, with 17 bases between them. The CDR3 has 15 residues. DNA of the CDR3: TGCGCCAGCAGCTTCAATCAAGGAGATTTGGATGGCTACACCTTC. Its protein is CASSFNQGDLDGYTF.

This chain links TRBV9 with TRBJ2-1, with 11 positions matching TRBD2. From germline, CDR1 is SGDLS and CDR2 YYNGEE. The V and J ends lost 2 bases and 6 bases, in that order; junction bases with no gene match: 4. CDR3 length equals 15 residues. The CDR3 loop reads CASSVSGRGLNEQFF. The CDR3 nucleotides are TGTGCCAGCAGCGTTAGCGGGAGGGGCCTCAATGAGCAGTTCTTC. Combining the CDR3 with reference TRBV9 and TRBJ2-1 gives the whole variable domain DSGVTQTPKHLITATGQRVTLRCSPRSGDLSVYWYQQSLDQGLQFLIQYYNGEERAKGNILERFSAQQFPDLHSELNLSSLELGDSALYFCASSVSGRGLNEQFFGPGTRLTVL.

This chain uses TRBV2 with TRBJ2-1, with TRBD2 identical over 7 bases. Unmatched junction bases numbered 15, after V lost 4 bases and J lost 6 bases. Per the germline V gene, CDR1 is SNHLY and CDR2 is FYNNEI. The CDR3 runs to 17 residues. CDR3 sequence: CASSVALANPSLNEQFF. The CDR3 region has the DNA TGTGCCAGCAGTGTAGCACTAGCGAATCCCTCTCTCAATGAGCAGTTCTTC.

The CDR3 spells CASSFSPGLASYNEQFF. The CDR3 DNA reads TGTGCCAGCAGCTTTTCCCCGGGACTAGCGAGCTACAATGAGCAGTTCTTC. This sequence joins TRBV11-2 and TRBJ2-1, with TRBD2 matching over 10 bases. V lost 3 bases and J lost 3; bases outside the gene matches: 8. Germline CDR1 and CDR2: SGHAT and FQNNGV. This CDR3 comprises 17 residues.

Comment on this clone: This sample also contains other DNA sequences that code for the same CDR3. The V call is TRBV7-3, the J call TRBJ2-3; D gene uncertain. The CDR3 sequence is 11 residues long. V dropped 4 bases and J dropped 4 bases, with 3 bases sitting between them. Germline V CDR1 and CDR2: SGHTA, FQGTGA. The CDR3: CASSSSDTQYF. CDR3 nucleotide sequence: TGTGCCAGCAGCTCCTCAGATACGCAGTATTTT.

This clone has just one count. J is TRBJ2-4 and V is TRBV5-6; 7 bases are a match to TRBD1. Germline trimming cut 0 bases from V and 15 bases from J; bases unmatched to any gene: 9. The CDR3 extends over 13 amino acids. Germline CDR1 reads SGHDT; CDR2 reads YYEEEE. The CDR3 DNA reads as TGTGCCAGCAGCTTGGGGCGTACAGGGGATAGGTACTTC. Its translation: CASSLGRTGDRYF.

The chain combines TRBV2 with TRBJ2-3; a weak D match, TRBD2 (6 bases). CDR3 length equals 15 residues. The germline V and J ends were trimmed by 4 bases and 0 bases, with 11 bases remaining between them. The germline V gene has CDR1 SNHLY and CDR2 FYNNEI. CDR3 sequence: CASSAPSVSTDTQYF. The CDR3 DNA reads as TGTGCCAGCAGTGCCCCTAGCGTTAGCACAGATACGCAGTATTTT.

The V and J genes are TRBV5-6 and TRBJ2-3; D is unclear. Germline CDR1 reads SGHDT; CDR2 reads YYEEEE. This CDR3 spans 13 amino acids. Trimming removed 0 bases at V and 2 bases at J, with 4 bases between. CDR3 sequence reads: CASSLVVTDTQYF. CDR3 DNA sequence: TGTGCCAGCAGCTTGGTAGTCACAGATACGCAGTATTTT.

The chain couples TRBV18 to TRBJ1-2; D call uncertain. CDR1 KGHSH and CDR2 LQKENI come from the germline V gene. The V gene lost 5 bases and the J gene lost 7 bases, with 23 bases spanning the gap. The CDR3 runs 16 residues. CDR3 DNA: TGTGCCAGCTCAGGGATCGTGGGCAATGGCGGAGTTGGCTACACCTTC. It is translated as CASSGIVGNGGVGYTF.

The V and J genes are TRBV18 and TRBJ2-5, with 12 nucleotides matching TRBD1. The CDR3 loop spans 15 amino acids. The V gene end was trimmed by 3 bases and the J gene end by 4 bases; junction bases not matched to a gene: 3. The germline V gene has CDR1 KGHSH and CDR2 LQKENI. The CDR3 region is CASSPGTGGPETQYF. The CDR3 coding sequence is TGTGCCAGCTCACCTGGGACAGGGGGCCCAGAGACCCAGTACTTC.

The rearrangement links TRBV18 to TRBJ1-4; D gene uncertain. This CDR3 has 13 residues. Germline CDR1 reads KGHSH; CDR2 reads LQKENI. Trimming cost V 8 bases and J 10 bases, with 17 bases left between them. CDR3 protein: CASAVGIDGKLFF. The DNA of the CDR3 is TGTGCCAGCGCCGTTGGGATCGATGGAAAACTGTTTTTT.

This clone was observed a handful of times. The chain links TRBV28 to TRBJ1-1, with a possible D match to TRBD1 (5 bases). V gave up 8 bases and J gave up 3 bases, with 16 bases separating them. The CDR3 spans 14 residues. Germline V gives CDR1 MDHEN, CDR2 SYDVKM. The CDR3 here is CASGRGGVDTEAFF. The CDR3 region has the DNA TGTGCCAGCGGGAGGGGAGGGGTGGACACTGAAGCTTTCTTT.

The chain joins TRBV10-3 to TRBJ2-2; either TRBD1 or TRBD2 may supply D (5 bases each). The CDR3 sequence is 16 residues long. The germline V and J ends were trimmed by 2 bases and 2 bases, with 12 bases remaining between them. Germline CDR1 ENHRY, CDR2 SYGVKD. CDR3 in DNA: TGTGCCATCAGTGAGGAACGGGACCTCAACACCGGGGAGCTGTTTTTT. It codes for CAISEERDLNTGELFF.

This chain joins TRBV6-6 and TRBJ1-1; D is perhaps TRBD1 (5 bases). Trimming shortened V by 2 bases and J by 7 bases, and 14 bases separated the two germline ends. The CDR3 is 14 residues long. Germline loops: CDR1 MNHNY, CDR2 SVGAGI (reference sequence). This CDR3 reads CASSYGGGSVEAFF. The CDR3 DNA is TGTGCCAGCAGTTACGGGGGAGGCTCTGTTGAAGCTTTCTTT.

V and J are TRBV5-1 and TRBJ2-3; D call uncertain. V was pared by 7 bases and J by 3 bases, with 15 bases between. The CDR3 is 14 residues long. Germline V gene sequence: CDR1 SGHRS, CDR2 YFSETQ. The CDR3 reads CASLSSAGTDTQYF. DNA of the CDR3: TGCGCCAGCCTCTCTTCGGCAGGTACAGATACGCAGTATTTT.

J is TRBJ2-7 and V is TRBV28; no definite D call. The CDR3 is 12 amino acids. The V end lost 3 bases, the J end lost 2 bases, and 5 bases lay between the germline ends. CDR1 is MDHEN and CDR2 is SYDVKM in the germline V gene. The CDR3 spells CASSFLTYEQYF. The CDR3 DNA reads as TGTGCCAGCAGTTTCCTTACCTACGAGCAGTACTTC.

V usage is TRBV28 and J usage is TRBJ1-1; D remains unclear. CDR3 length equals 12 residues. CDR1 is MDHEN and CDR2 is SYDVKM in the germline V gene. Trimming removed 6 bases from V and 0 bases from J, with 5 bases in between. CDR3 sequence: CASSIVNTEAFF. CDR3 in DNA: TGTGCCAGCAGCATAGTGAACACTGAAGCTTTCTTT.